These 2 T cell receptor beta chains originate from one sample sequenced in a study of cytomegalovirus exposure and HLA in healthy donors. The PCR used 60 Vbeta and 13 Jbeta primers. Measured with immunoSEQ multiplex PCR; TCRdb has only the in-frame clones, and not every one. The data contain 65,000 to 100,000 clones, over 75% of them singletons. The sample taken for sequencing was PBMCs. Receptor source: a female donor in good health and CMV-seronegative.

This sequence joins TRBV29-1 and TRBJ2-3, with TRBD1 as a possible D gene (6 bases). Germline V gene data show CDR1 as SQVTM and CDR2 as ANQGSEA. This CDR3 has 15 amino acids. Trimming took off 4 bases at V and 4 bases at J, with 18 bases between the two ends. The CDR3: CSVGGQSFRADTQYF. The CDR3 DNA follows: TGCAGCGTTGGAGGACAGTCCTTTCGTGCAGATACGCAGTATTTT.

In its sample, this clone was seen once. The chain recombines TRBV28 with TRBJ1-5; 8 bases fit TRBD1. Per germline, CDR1 MDHEN and CDR2 SYDVKM. The CDR3 consists of 16 residues. Trimming took 7 bases from V and 5 from J; bases not matched to a gene: 13. Here the CDR3 reads CASTSERAGGHQPQHF. In DNA form, the CDR3 reads TGTGCCAGCACCTCTGAACGGGCAGGGGGCCATCAGCCCCAGCATTTT.